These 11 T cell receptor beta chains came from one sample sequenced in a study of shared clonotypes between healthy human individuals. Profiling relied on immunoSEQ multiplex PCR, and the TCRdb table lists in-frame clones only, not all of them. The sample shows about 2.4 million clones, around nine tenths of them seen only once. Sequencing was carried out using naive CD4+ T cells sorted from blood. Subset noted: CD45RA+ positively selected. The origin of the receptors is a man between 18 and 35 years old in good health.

The DNA for the CDR3 is TGTGCCTGGAGTTTAAGAACCTCTACAGGGTATTTT. As protein: CAWSLRTSTGYF. This rearrangement joins TRBV30 to TRBJ2-3; D may be TRBD1 (5 bases). V was shortened by 2 bases and J by 14 bases, with 17 bases between the two germline ends. CDR1 is GTSNPN and CDR2 is SVGIG in the germline V gene (reference sequence). The CDR3 extends over 12 amino acids.

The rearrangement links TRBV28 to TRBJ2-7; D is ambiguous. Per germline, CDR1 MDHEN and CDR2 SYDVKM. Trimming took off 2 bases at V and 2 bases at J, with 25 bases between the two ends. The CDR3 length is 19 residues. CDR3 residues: CASSLTELGRASKTYEQYF. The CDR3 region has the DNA TGTGCCAGCAGTTTAACCGAGCTAGGTCGGGCCTCCAAAACCTACGAGCAGTACTTC.

The CDR3 nucleotides are TGTGCCATCGCAGGGGGCCTCCCCAACTATGGCTACACCTTC. Translating gives CAIAGGLPNYGYTF. The chain recombines TRBV10-3 with TRBJ1-2; 8 nucleotides match TRBD1. The V gene's germline CDR1 is ENHRY and CDR2 SYGVKD. Trimming took 8 bases from V and 2 from J; bases not matched to a gene: 7. The CDR3 runs 14 residues.

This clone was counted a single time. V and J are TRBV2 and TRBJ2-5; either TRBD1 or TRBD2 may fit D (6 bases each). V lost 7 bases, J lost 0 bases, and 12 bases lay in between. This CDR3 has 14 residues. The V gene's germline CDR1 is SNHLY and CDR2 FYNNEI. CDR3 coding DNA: TGTGCCAGCATGGGGGGCGTTTACCAAGAGACCCAGTACTTC. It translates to CASMGGVYQETQYF.

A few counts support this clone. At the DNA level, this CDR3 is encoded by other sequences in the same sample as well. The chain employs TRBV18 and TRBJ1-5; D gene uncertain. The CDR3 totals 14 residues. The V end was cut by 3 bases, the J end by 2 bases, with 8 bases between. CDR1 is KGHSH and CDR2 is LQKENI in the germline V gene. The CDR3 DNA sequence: TGTGCCAGCTCACCGGGAGTGGGCAATCAGCCCCAGCATTTT. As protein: CASSPGVGNQPQHF.

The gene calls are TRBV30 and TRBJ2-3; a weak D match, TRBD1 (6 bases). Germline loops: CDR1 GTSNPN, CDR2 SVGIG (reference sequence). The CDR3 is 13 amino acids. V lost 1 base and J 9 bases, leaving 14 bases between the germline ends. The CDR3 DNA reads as TGTGCCTGGAGTGAAGGACAGTGGGGGACGCAGTATTTT. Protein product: CAWSEGQWGTQYF.

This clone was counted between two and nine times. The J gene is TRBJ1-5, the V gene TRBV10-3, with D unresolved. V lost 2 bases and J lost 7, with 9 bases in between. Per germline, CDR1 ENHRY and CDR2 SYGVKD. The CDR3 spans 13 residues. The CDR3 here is CAISEGEAQPQHF. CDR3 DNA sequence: TGTGCCATCAGTGAGGGGGAGGCGCAGCCCCAGCATTTT.

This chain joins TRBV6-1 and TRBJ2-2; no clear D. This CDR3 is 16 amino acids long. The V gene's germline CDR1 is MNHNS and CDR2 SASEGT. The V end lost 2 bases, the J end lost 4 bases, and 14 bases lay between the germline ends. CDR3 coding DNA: TGTGCCAGCAGTGAACGTTATTCTGGGTTCACCGGGGAGCTGTTTTTT. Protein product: CASSERYSGFTGELFF.

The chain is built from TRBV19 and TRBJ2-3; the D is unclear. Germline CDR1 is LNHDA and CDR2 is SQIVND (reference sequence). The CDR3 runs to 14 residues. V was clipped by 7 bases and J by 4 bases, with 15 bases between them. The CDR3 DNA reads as TGTGCCAGTACGGCACAGCTGAATTCAGATACGCAGTATTTT. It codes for CASTAQLNSDTQYF. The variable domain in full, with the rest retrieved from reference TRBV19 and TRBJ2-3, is DGGITQSPKYLFRKEGQNVTLSCEQNLNHDAMYWYRQDPGQGLRLIYYSQIVNDFQKGDIAEGYSVSREKKESFPLTVTSAQKNPTAFYLCASTAQLNSDTQYFGPGTRLTVL.

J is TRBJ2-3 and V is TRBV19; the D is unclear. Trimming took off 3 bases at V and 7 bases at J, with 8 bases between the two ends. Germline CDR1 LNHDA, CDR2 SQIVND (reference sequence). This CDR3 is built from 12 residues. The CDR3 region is CASSIQSNTQYF. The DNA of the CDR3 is TGTGCCAGTAGTATTCAGAGTAATACGCAGTATTTT.

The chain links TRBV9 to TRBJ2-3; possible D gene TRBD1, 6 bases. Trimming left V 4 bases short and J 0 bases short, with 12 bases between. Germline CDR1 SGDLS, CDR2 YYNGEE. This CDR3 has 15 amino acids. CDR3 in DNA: TGTGCCAGCAGCCTCAGGGGCAGTAGCACAGATACGCAGTATTTT. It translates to CASSLRGSSTDTQYF.